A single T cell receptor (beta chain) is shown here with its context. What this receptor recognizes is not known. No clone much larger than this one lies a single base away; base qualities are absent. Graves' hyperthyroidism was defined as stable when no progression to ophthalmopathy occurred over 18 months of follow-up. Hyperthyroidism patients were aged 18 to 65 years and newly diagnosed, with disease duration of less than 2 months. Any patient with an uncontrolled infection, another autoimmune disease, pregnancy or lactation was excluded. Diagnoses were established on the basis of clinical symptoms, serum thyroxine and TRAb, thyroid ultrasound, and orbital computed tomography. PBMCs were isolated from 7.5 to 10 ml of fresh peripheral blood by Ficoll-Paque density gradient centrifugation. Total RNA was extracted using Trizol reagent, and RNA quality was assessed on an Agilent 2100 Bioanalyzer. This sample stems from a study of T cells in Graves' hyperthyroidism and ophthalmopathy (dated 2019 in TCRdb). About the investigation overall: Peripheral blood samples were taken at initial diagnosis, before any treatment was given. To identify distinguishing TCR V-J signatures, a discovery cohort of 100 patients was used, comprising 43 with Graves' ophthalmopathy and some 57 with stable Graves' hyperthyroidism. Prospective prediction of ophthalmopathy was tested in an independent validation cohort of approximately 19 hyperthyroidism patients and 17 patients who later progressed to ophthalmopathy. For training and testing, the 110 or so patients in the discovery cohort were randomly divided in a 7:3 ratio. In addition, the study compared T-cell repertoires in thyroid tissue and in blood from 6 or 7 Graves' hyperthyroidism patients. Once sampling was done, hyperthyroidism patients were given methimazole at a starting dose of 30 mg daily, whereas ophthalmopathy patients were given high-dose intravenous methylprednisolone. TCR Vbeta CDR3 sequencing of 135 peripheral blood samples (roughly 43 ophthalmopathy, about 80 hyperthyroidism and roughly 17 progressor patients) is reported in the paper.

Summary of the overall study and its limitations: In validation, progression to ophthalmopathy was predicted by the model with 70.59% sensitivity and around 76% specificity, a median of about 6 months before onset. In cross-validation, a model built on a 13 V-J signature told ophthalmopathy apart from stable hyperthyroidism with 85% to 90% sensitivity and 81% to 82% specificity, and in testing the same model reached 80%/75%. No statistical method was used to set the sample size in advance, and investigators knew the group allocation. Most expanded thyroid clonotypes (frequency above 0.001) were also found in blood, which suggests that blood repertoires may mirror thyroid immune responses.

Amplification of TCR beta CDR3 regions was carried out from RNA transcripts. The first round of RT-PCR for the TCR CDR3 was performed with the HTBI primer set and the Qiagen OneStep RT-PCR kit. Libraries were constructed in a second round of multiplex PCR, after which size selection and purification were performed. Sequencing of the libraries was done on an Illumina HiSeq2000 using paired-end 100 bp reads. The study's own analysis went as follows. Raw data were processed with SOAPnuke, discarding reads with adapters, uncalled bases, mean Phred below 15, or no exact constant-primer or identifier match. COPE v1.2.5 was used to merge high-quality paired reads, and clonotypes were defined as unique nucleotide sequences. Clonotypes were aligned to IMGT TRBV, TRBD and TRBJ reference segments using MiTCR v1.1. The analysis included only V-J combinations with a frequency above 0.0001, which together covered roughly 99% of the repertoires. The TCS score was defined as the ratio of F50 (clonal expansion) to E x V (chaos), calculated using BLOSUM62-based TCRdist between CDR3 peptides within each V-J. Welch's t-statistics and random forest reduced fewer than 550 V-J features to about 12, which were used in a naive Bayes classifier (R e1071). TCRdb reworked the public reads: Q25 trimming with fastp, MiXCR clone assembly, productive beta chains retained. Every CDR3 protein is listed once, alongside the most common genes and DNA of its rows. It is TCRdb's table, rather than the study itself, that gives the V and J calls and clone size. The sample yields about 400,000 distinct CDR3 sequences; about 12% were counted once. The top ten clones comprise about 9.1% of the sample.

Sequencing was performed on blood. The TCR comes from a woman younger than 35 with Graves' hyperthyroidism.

The nucleotide sequence is given as TGTGCCAGCAGTCAGGGACACCCGGCGGAGACCCAGTACTTC. Translated, this is CASSQGHPAETQYF. The V and J genes are TRBV12-3 or TRBV12-4 and TRBJ2-5; tentative D gene TRBD1, with 6 bases matching. The trim is 5 bases for V and 5 bases for J, with a gap of 15 bases between the germline ends. The CDR3 goes from the cysteine to the phenylalanine over 14 residues. The only DNA kept is the CDR3, 42 bases in frame from the first base.